This T cell receptor (beta chain) is drawn from a study of blood T cell repertoires in COVID-19. Turning to the study itself: The United States, Italy and Spain provided the acute and convalescent COVID-19 samples. The analysed material was cDNA or gDNA that came from T cells, B-cell-depleted T cells, or PBMCs.

Sequencing was performed with immunoSEQ multiplex PCR; in TCRdb, only in-frame clones are kept and a portion is missing. The table has around 200,000 clones, around 83% seen once. This clone has just one count. This TCR derives from a woman aged 40 to 55 with acute or convalescent COVID-19. Material for sequencing was peripheral blood.

The CDR3 DNA reads TGCGCCAGCAGCTTTGGGACCCCACAGGGGTCTAGGGGCACAGATACGCAGTATTTT. Translating it yields CASSFGTPQGSRGTDTQYF. This chain uses TRBV5-1 with TRBJ2-3; 7 positions match TRBD1. Germline loops: CDR1 SGHRS, CDR2 YFSETQ. Unmatched junction bases numbered 16, after V lost 2 bases and J lost 1 base. The length of the CDR3 is 19 residues.